The following is a TCR beta chain sequence with its context. This clonotype was detected ten times or more. No antigen is known for it. Nothing much larger sits one base from this clone, and base qualities are not available. Library preparation used PCR. The instrument given in TCRdb is Illumina HiSeq 2500. To normalize quantification of the TCRbeta repertoire, the TCR libraries were built with molecular barcoding that relied on unique molecular identifiers. TCRdb reran the public reads through fastp at Q25 and MiXCR, keeping productive beta chains. Rows with one shared CDR3 protein collapse into an entry with the most common genes and DNA. This sample gives some 200,000 distinct CDR3 sequences in total; less than 15% of them show up just once. The ten top clones hold roughly 13% of the sample. This sample was taken from a study of T-cell reconstitution after alpha-beta-depleted transplantation in children (dated by TCRdb to 2015 to 2016). Regarding the research as a whole: T-cell immune reconstitution after TCRalphabeta/CD19-depleted allogeneic hematopoietic cell transplantation in children was quantitatively tracked in the study by means of TCR repertoire profiling.

V is cut by 5 bases and J by 4 bases, and the space between the germline ends is 11 bases. The germline V gene provides CDR1 SQVTM and CDR2 ANQGSEA. The CDR3 covers 12 residues, taking in both the cysteine and the phenylalanine. The only DNA kept is the CDR3, 36 bases in frame from the first base. The TCR sequence derives from a human donor who donated a stem cell graft to a child with acute lymphoblastic leukemia. The starting material was PBMCs from the stem cell graft donor, obtained from the stem cell graft. The chain couples TRBV29-1 to TRBJ1-2; the D gene is perhaps TRBD1, on 6 matching bases. In nucleotides, the sequence is TGCAGCGTTACACAGGGATTCTATGGCTACACCTTC. Translated, this is CSVTQGFYGYTF.